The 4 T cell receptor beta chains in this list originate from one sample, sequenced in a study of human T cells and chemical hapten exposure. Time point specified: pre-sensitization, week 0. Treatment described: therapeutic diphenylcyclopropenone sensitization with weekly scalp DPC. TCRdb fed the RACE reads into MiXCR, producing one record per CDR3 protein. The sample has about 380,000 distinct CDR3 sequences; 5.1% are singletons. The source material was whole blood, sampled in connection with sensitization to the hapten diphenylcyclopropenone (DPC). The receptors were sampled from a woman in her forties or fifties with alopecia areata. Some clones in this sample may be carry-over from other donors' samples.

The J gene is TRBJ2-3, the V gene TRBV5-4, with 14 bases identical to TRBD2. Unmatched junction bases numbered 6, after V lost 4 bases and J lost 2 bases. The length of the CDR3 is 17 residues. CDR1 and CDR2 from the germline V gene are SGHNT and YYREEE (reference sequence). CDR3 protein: CASSPRTSGGITDTQYF. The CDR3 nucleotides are TGTGCCAGCAGCCCCCGGACTAGCGGGGGGATCACAGATACGCAGTATTTT.

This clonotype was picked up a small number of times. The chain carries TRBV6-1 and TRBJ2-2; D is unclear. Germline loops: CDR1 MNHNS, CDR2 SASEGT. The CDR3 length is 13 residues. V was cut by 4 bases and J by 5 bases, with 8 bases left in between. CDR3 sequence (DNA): TGTGCCAGCAGTGGTTACAAGACCGGGGAGCTGTTTTTT. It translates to CASSGYKTGELFF.

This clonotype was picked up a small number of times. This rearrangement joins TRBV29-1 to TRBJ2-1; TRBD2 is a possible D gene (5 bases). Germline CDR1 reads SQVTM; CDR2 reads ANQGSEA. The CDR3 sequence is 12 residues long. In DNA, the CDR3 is TGCAGTGTGGGGAGCGCTAACAATGAGCAGTTCTTC. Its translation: CSVGSANNEQFF.

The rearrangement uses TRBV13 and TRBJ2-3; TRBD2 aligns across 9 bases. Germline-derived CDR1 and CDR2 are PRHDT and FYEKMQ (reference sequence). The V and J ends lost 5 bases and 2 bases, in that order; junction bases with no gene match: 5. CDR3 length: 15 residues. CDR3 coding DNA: TGTGCCAGCAGCCACCCTAGCGGGGTCACAGATACGCAGTATTTT. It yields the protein CASSHPSGVTDTQYF.